These 16 T cell receptor beta chains were all obtained from the same sample, sequenced in a study of cytomegalovirus exposure and HLA in healthy donors. Assay: immunoSEQ multiplex PCR; the TCRdb copy retains only in-frame clones and omits some. The top ten hold 2% to 2.5% of the sample, which has 75,000 to 85,000 clones, just over 90% seen once. The specimen sequenced was PBMCs. Receptor source: a young man in good health and CMV-seronegative.

By its share, this clone is medium-sized. This chain uses TRBV6-4 with TRBJ2-5, with 10 bases fitting TRBD2. V trimming: 3 bases; J trimming: 4 bases; junction bases outside the gene matches: 2. Germline CDR1 is MRHNA and CDR2 is SNTAGT. There are 14 residues in the CDR3. The CDR3, as DNA: TGTGCCAGCAGTGAAAGCGGGGGGGCAGAGACCCAGTACTTC. Encoded protein: CASSESGGAETQYF.

V is TRBV5-1 and J is TRBJ2-3; 9 positions match TRBD1. Germline-derived CDR1 and CDR2 are SGHRS and YFSETQ. J was trimmed by 2 bases and V by 4 bases; bases with no gene match: 5. The CDR3 runs to 15 residues. The CDR3 DNA is TGCGCCAGCAGCGGGACAGGGTTGGACACAGATACGCAGTATTTT. This translates into CASSGTGLDTDTQYF.

The table lists this clone with a count of one. The chain carries TRBV30 and TRBJ1-3; perhaps TRBD1 as D (5 bases). Germline V gives CDR1 GTSNPN, CDR2 SVGIG (reference sequence). The CDR3 length is 13 residues. The V end lost 1 base, the J end lost 2 bases, and 6 bases lay between the germline ends. The CDR3 bases are TGTGCCTGGAGTGAGGGGCCTGGAAACACCATATATTTT. This gives the protein CAWSEGPGNTIYF.

The chain carries TRBV7-2 and TRBJ2-7; 8 bases fit TRBD1. V shed 6 bases and J 4 bases; nucleotides not matched to a gene: 8. The germline V gene encodes CDR1 SGHTA and CDR2 FQGNSA. The length of the CDR3 is 14 residues. Here the CDR3 reads CASRGTGRGYEQYF. The CDR3 coding sequence is TGTGCCAGCAGAGGGACAGGCCGAGGGTACGAGCAGTACTTC.

The CDR3 bases are TGTGCCAGCGAACAGGGATACAATGAGCAGTTCTTC. This translates into CASEQGYNEQFF. The chain employs TRBV19 and TRBJ2-1; possibly TRBD1 for D (6 bases). The CDR3 length is 12 residues. Germline CDR1 reads LNHDA; CDR2 reads SQIVND (reference sequence). V was clipped by 9 bases and J by 4 bases, with 10 bases between them.

The rearrangement joins TRBV18 to TRBJ2-6; 7 bases fit TRBD2. The V gene end was trimmed by 2 bases and the J gene end by 9 bases; junction bases not matched to a gene: 7. This CDR3 has 15 residues. Germline V gene lookup returns CDR1 KGHSH and CDR2 LQKENI. This CDR3 is CASSPTIGEGNVLTF. CDR3 DNA: TGTGCCAGCTCACCAACTATCGGGGAGGGCAACGTCCTGACTTTC. The full variable domain, with the rest looked up from reference TRBV18 and TRBJ2-6, is NAGVMQNPRHLVRRRGQEARLRCSPMKGHSHVYWYRQLPEEGLKFMVYLQKENIIDESGMPKERFSAEFPKEGPSILRIQQVVRGDSAAYFCASSPTIGEGNVLTFGAGSRLTVL.

The rearrangement joins TRBV10-1 to TRBJ2-7, with D perhaps matching TRBD1 (5 bases). Germline CDR1 WNHNN, CDR2 SYGVQD (reference sequence). Trimming cost V 6 bases and J 3 bases, with 15 bases left between them. This CDR3 has 14 amino acids. The CDR3 DNA is TGCGCCAGCAGCAACTCGACAGCAAGCTACGAGCAGTACTTC. Translated, it gives CASSNSTASYEQYF.

CDR3 in DNA: TGTGCCACCTCCAGGGAAGGGCAGTACTTC. Translation: CATSREGQYF. This chain links TRBV6-1 with TRBJ2-7; D may be TRBD1 (5 bases). In germline, CDR1 is MNHNS, CDR2 SASEGT. CDR3 length: 10 amino acids. Trimming pared 10 bases from V and 9 bases from J, leaving 13 bases between.

The chain combines TRBV11-2 with TRBJ1-3; tentative D call: TRBD1 (5 bases). This CDR3 has 15 residues. Trimming removed 0 bases at V and 9 bases at J, with 15 bases between. Germline lookup yields CDR1 SGHAT and CDR2 FQNNGV. The CDR3 nucleotides read TGTGCCAGCAGCTTAGATCAGGGCGCCTGGACCACCATATATTTT. Translated: CASSLDQGAWTTIYF.

This chain joins TRBV5-4 and TRBJ1-4, with D possibly TRBD1 on 6 matching bases. V dropped 5 bases and J dropped 4 bases, with 21 bases sitting between them. Germline lookup yields CDR1 SGHNT and CDR2 YYREEE (reference sequence). The CDR3 runs 17 residues. CDR3 DNA: TGTGCCAGCAGTCAATTTCGAGGACAGCGCAATAATGAAAAACTGTTTTTT. Its translation: CASSQFRGQRNNEKLFF.

The rearrangement uses TRBV18 and TRBJ2-3; no clear D gene. Germline CDR1 is KGHSH and CDR2 is LQKENI. V lost 3 bases to trimming and J lost 6 bases, with 10 bases between them. CDR3 length equals 13 residues. Written as DNA, the CDR3 is TGTGCCAGCTCACCGTCTTGGCAGGATACGCAGTATTTT. It translates to CASSPSWQDTQYF.

The V call is TRBV5-5, the J call TRBJ1-5; 7 bases align to TRBD1. CDR3 length: 13 amino acids. Germline CDR1 and CDR2: SGHKS and YYEKEE (reference sequence). Losses at the gene ends were 4 bases for V and 6 bases for J; bases not matched to a gene: 4. The CDR3 nucleotides read TGTGCCAGCAGCACCGACAGGGTTCAGCCCCAGCATTTT. This translates into CASSTDRVQPQHF.

The rearrangement uses TRBV28 and TRBJ2-3; 9 bases agree with TRBD1. Trimming removed 6 bases from V and 8 bases from J; junction bases left unmatched: 12. This CDR3 has 15 amino acids. Germline CDR1 and CDR2: MDHEN and SYDVKM. CDR3 sequence reads: CASSQPGQGLGTQYF. The CDR3 bases are TGTGCCAGCAGCCAACCGGGACAGGGTTTAGGTACGCAGTATTTT.

V is TRBV28 and J is TRBJ1-5; D perhaps matches TRBD1 (6 bases). The CDR3 has 16 amino acids. V was trimmed by 4 bases and J by 0 bases, leaving 13 bases between them. Germline V gene data show CDR1 as MDHEN and CDR2 as SYDVKM. The CDR3 protein is CASSYPTGTSNQPQHF. DNA for the CDR3: TGTGCCAGCAGTTACCCTACAGGGACTAGCAATCAGCCCCAGCATTTT.

The gene calls are TRBV27 and TRBJ1-2; 10 positions match TRBD1. The V segment lost 5 bases and the J segment 8 bases; nucleotides outside the gene matches: 8. CDR1 is MNHEY, CDR2 SMNVEV, per germline (reference sequence). The CDR3 extends over 14 amino acids. The CDR3 nucleotides read TGTGCCAGCAGTCCCCGACAGGGGGCATGGGGCTACACCTTC. Protein product: CASSPRQGAWGYTF.

This chain connects TRBV18 to TRBJ1-1, with 8 bases lining up with TRBD1. The CDR3 length is 13 residues. Germline CDR1 reads KGHSH; CDR2 reads LQKENI. V trimming: 4 bases; J trimming: 6 bases; junction bases outside the gene matches: 4. The CDR3 nucleotides are TGTGCCAGCTCACTCGGACAGGGCCCTGAAGCTTTCTTT. Residues: CASSLGQGPEAFF.